Listed here are 25 T cell receptor beta chains from one sample, sequenced in a study of blood T cell repertoires in COVID-19. The table came from immunoSEQ multiplex PCR; TCRdb's copy has only in-frame clones and leaves some out. This repertoire shows approximately 150,000 clones, around 83% found once; its top ten account for 7.2%. The sequencing sample was made of peripheral blood. These receptors were obtained from a woman aged 50 to 60 in a cohort sampled during active or convalescent COVID-19.

The genes are TRBV19 and TRBJ1-5, with a tentative D call TRBD1 (5 bases). Trimming took off 4 bases at V and 0 bases at J, with 10 bases between the two ends. Germline V lookup: CDR1 LNHDA, CDR2 SQIVND (reference sequence). The CDR3 consists of 15 residues. Here the CDR3 reads CASSRGQGSNQPQHF. The CDR3 DNA sequence: TGTGCCAGTAGTAGGGGCCAGGGTAGCAATCAGCCCCAGCATTTT.

The V and J genes are TRBV7-2 and TRBJ2-2, with 14 bases matching TRBD2. V shed 3 bases and J 5 bases; nucleotides not matched to a gene: 2. In germline, CDR1 is SGHTA, CDR2 FQGNSA. The CDR3 runs 16 residues. The DNA for the CDR3 is TGTGCCAGCAGCTTGACTAGCGGGGGGGCAACCGGGGAGCTGTTTTTT. The encoded protein is CASSLTSGGATGELFF.

The V and J genes are TRBV4-3 and TRBJ2-7, with 9 nucleotides matching TRBD1. This CDR3 region has 13 residues. Germline V gene sequence: CDR1 LGHNA, CDR2 YSLEER. Trimming removed 3 bases from V and 5 bases from J; junction bases left unmatched: 2. This chain's CDR3 is CASSHRTGDEQYF. CDR3 in DNA: TGCGCCAGCAGCCACCGGACAGGGGACGAGCAGTACTTC.

This chain uses TRBV2 with TRBJ1-5, with D perhaps TRBD1 (5 bases). The CDR3 length is 16 residues. CDR1 is SNHLY and CDR2 is FYNNEI in the germline V gene. Trimming shortened V by 10 bases and J by 2 bases, and 21 bases separated the two germline ends. The CDR3 loop is CATNPPGGYGNQPQHF. In nucleotides, the CDR3 is TGTGCCACCAACCCCCCTGGGGGGTACGGCAATCAGCCCCAGCATTTT.

This chain connects TRBV4-1 to TRBJ1-5; D might be TRBD1 (6 bases). Germline V lookup: CDR1 MGHRA, CDR2 YSYEKL. CDR3 size: 17 residues. V was pared by 4 bases and J by 0 bases, with 16 bases between. DNA of the CDR3: TGCGCCAGCAGCCCCCCGGACAGCTCCTATAGCAATCAGCCCCAGCATTTT. This translates into CASSPPDSSYSNQPQHF.

The chain joins TRBV11-2 to TRBJ2-7; maybe TRBD2 (6 bases). Germline CDR1 reads SGHAT; CDR2 reads FQNNGV. V was cut by 5 bases and J by 3 bases, with 11 bases left in between. There are 13 residues in the CDR3. The CDR3 here is CASSEVGGYEQYF. CDR3 nucleotides: TGTGCCAGCAGCGAGGTGGGGGGCTACGAGCAGTACTTC.

CDR3 protein: CASSTDPGLAGVRSYEQYF. The CDR3, as DNA: TGTGCCAGCAGCACCGATCCGGGACTAGCGGGAGTCCGAAGCTACGAGCAGTACTTC. The chain joins TRBV27 to TRBJ2-7, with TRBD2 matching over 14 bases. This CDR3 has 19 amino acids. Losses at the gene ends were 6 bases for V and 3 bases for J; bases not matched to a gene: 16. The germline V gene encodes CDR1 MNHEY and CDR2 SMNVEV (reference sequence).

The chain combines TRBV6-4 with TRBJ1-1; 10 bases match TRBD1. The CDR3 loop spans 18 amino acids. J gave up 0 bases and V 7 bases, and 14 bases lay outside the gene matches. Germline V gives CDR1 MRHNA, CDR2 SNTAGT. The CDR3 nucleotides read TGTGCCAGCACCCTGACAGGGGGCGCATCCGGAGTGAACACTGAAGCTTTCTTT. As protein: CASTLTGGASGVNTEAFF.

V and J are TRBV2 and TRBJ2-7, with D uncertain. With 3 bases removed from V and 0 bases from J, the gap between germline ends came to 3 bases. Germline V gene data show CDR1 as SNHLY and CDR2 as FYNNEI. CDR3 length equals 12 residues. The CDR3 DNA reads TGTGCCAGCAGTGACCACTCCTACGAGCAGTACTTC. This encodes CASSDHSYEQYF.

V and J are TRBV9 and TRBJ2-2; TRBD2 matches at 10 bases. With 0 bases clipped from V and 3 bases from J, the junction kept 5 bases outside the gene matches. The germline V gene has CDR1 SGDLS and CDR2 YYNGEE. The CDR3 consists of 17 residues. CDR3 region: CASSVDLAGDYTGELFF. The CDR3 nucleotides are TGTGCCAGCAGCGTAGACCTAGCGGGGGATTACACCGGGGAGCTGTTTTTT.

The chain is built from TRBV11-1 and TRBJ2-2, with no clear D. The CDR3 sequence is 12 residues long. Germline-derived CDR1 and CDR2 are SGHAT and FQDESV (reference sequence). Trimming left V 1 base short and J 7 bases short, with 4 bases between. This CDR3 reads CASSLVHGELFF. The CDR3, as DNA: TGTGCCAGCAGCTTAGTCCACGGGGAGCTGTTTTTT.

This chain joins TRBV7-9 and TRBJ2-5, with 12 nucleotides matching TRBD2. Germline assignment: CDR1 SEHNR and CDR2 FQNEAQ (reference sequence). J lost 5 bases, V lost 7 bases, and 5 bases had no gene match. The CDR3 is made up of 14 amino acids. Written as DNA, the CDR3 is TGTGCCAGCATCAAAGGGACTAGCGGGGAGACCCAGTACTTC. Its protein product is CASIKGTSGETQYF.

The J gene is TRBJ2-1, the V gene TRBV30, with TRBD2 matching 8 bases. CDR1 and CDR2 from the germline V gene are GTSNPN and SVGIG (reference sequence). The trim removed 3 bases at V and 7 bases at J, leaving 8 bases unmatched. CDR3 length equals 14 residues. The CDR3 protein is CAWRWGGTRNEQFF. CDR3 bases: TGTGCCTGGAGATGGGGGGGGACTAGGAATGAGCAGTTCTTC.

The chain carries TRBV3-1 (or the pseudogene TRBV3-2) and TRBJ1-1; D is uncertain. Germline V gene data show CDR1 as LGHDT and CDR2 as YNNKEL (reference sequence). CDR3 length equals 16 residues. Trimming cost V 0 bases and J 6 bases, with 17 bases left between them. The CDR3 protein is CASSQDRGGWVPEAFF. For the CDR3, the DNA is TGTGCCAGCAGCCAAGATAGAGGTGGCTGGGTGCCTGAAGCTTTCTTT.

This clone showed up just once. V is TRBV19 and J is TRBJ2-3, with D possibly TRBD2 on 5 matching bases. The germline V gene encodes CDR1 LNHDA and CDR2 SQIVND (reference sequence). CDR3 length: 14 residues. The V and J ends lost 3 bases and 3 bases respectively, with 10 bases between them. The CDR3 DNA reads TGTGCCAGTAGTATGCGTCCGGGGACAGATACGCAGTATTTT. It is translated as CASSMRPGTDTQYF. The entire variable domain, with the rest obtained from reference TRBV19 and TRBJ2-3, is as follows: DGGITQSPKYLFRKEGQNVTLSCEQNLNHDAMYWYRQDPGQGLRLIYYSQIVNDFQKGDIAEGYSVSREKKESFPLTVTSAQKNPTAFYLCASSMRPGTDTQYFGPGTRLTVL.

The chain carries TRBV3-1 (or the pseudogene TRBV3-2) and TRBJ2-5; 9 bases are shared with TRBD2. The V gene's germline CDR1 is LGHDT and CDR2 YNNKEL (reference sequence). CDR3 size: 15 residues. The J segment lost 4 bases and the V segment lost 1 base, leaving 4 bases of the junction unmatched. The CDR3 bases are TGTGCCAGCAGCCAAGCGGCTAGCGGGGTAGAGACCCAGTACTTC. The encoded protein is CASSQAASGVETQYF.

The chain carries TRBV6-4 and TRBJ1-2, with 7 bases identical to TRBD1. J lost 7 bases, V lost 5 bases, and 13 bases had no gene match. CDR1 MRHNA and CDR2 SNTAGT come from the germline V gene. CDR3 length: 15 amino acids. The CDR3 here is CASSNAPDRASGYTF. DNA of the CDR3: TGTGCCAGCAGTAACGCCCCCGACAGGGCCAGTGGCTACACCTTC.

This clone was observed a handful of times. CDR3 protein: CSVEESRGESGAFF. The CDR3 DNA follows: TGCAGCGTTGAAGAGTCTCGGGGAGAAAGTGGAGCTTTCTTT. V gene TRBV29-1 combines with J gene TRBJ1-1; no clear D gene. The germline V and J ends were trimmed by 0 bases and 10 bases, with 18 bases remaining between them. The CDR3 is made up of 14 amino acids. Germline CDR1 reads SQVTM; CDR2 reads ANQGSEA.

This sequence joins TRBV7-3 and TRBJ1-1; the D gene is possibly TRBD1 (5 bases). In germline, CDR1 is SGHTA, CDR2 FQGTGA. The CDR3 loop spans 13 amino acids. V lost 5 bases, J lost 7 bases, and 14 bases lay in between. CDR3 region: CASSILLGGEAFF. CDR3 nucleotides: TGTGCCAGCAGCATTCTTCTGGGGGGTGAAGCTTTCTTT.

The rearrangement joins TRBV6-2 or TRBV6-3 to TRBJ1-1, with 9 positions matching TRBD1. The V and J ends lost 0 bases and 10 bases, in that order; junction bases with no gene match: 6. The germline V gene encodes CDR1 MNHEY and CDR2 SVGEGT. The CDR3 spans 14 residues. CDR3 amino acids: CASSYSGQGVSAFF. In DNA, the CDR3 is TGTGCCAGCAGTTACTCGGGACAGGGAGTGTCAGCTTTCTTT.

This chain uses TRBV30 with TRBJ1-5, with D perhaps matching TRBD1 (6 bases). Looked up from germline, CDR1 is GTSNPN and CDR2 is SVGIG (reference sequence). The CDR3 spans 15 residues. V lost 1 base and J 7 bases, leaving 17 bases between the germline ends. CDR3 nucleotides: TGTGCCTGGAGTGGAATCAGGGGAAAGGGACAGCCCCAGCATTTT. Translated, it gives CAWSGIRGKGQPQHF.

The V and J genes are TRBV11-3 and TRBJ1-1; TRBD1 matches at 9 bases. The CDR3 has 14 amino acids. CDR1 is SGHNT, CDR2 YENEEA, per germline. Trimming removed 11 bases from V and 5 bases from J; junction bases left unmatched: 12. CDR3 region: CAPKKGQGRTEAFF. In DNA form, the CDR3 reads TGTGCCCCAAAAAAAGGACAGGGGAGGACTGAAGCTTTCTTT.

The chain links TRBV3-1 (or the pseudogene TRBV3-2) to TRBJ2-1; 15 nucleotides match TRBD2. CDR1 is LGHDT and CDR2 is YNNKEL in the germline V gene (reference sequence). V dropped 6 bases and J dropped 0; count of bases not matched to a gene: 6. This CDR3 spans 18 amino acids. The CDR3 DNA is TGTGCCAGCAGAGGACTAGCGGGGGGGCGAAGCTCCTACAATGAGCAGTTCTTC. Translating gives CASRGLAGGRSSYNEQFF.

This chain joins TRBV4-3 and TRBJ2-5, with D tentatively TRBD2 (5 bases). This CDR3 is 16 amino acids long. Germline V lookup: CDR1 LGHNA, CDR2 YSLEER. V lost 1 base to trimming and J lost 2 bases, with 14 bases between them. CDR3 DNA sequence: TGCGCCAGCAGCCAAGTTCTTCGGGGTGGTCAAGAGACCCAGTACTTC. This translates into CASSQVLRGGQETQYF.

This clone was seen only once. The DNA of the CDR3 is TGTGCCAGCAGCCTGGTGGCTAGCGGGGGGAAAAGCACAGATACGCAGTATTTT. As protein: CASSLVASGGKSTDTQYF. V and J are TRBV7-9 and TRBJ2-3, with TRBD2 matching over 11 bases. V shed 5 bases and J 0 bases; nucleotides not matched to a gene: 10. The CDR3 extends over 18 amino acids. Germline V gives CDR1 SEHNR, CDR2 FQNEAQ (reference sequence).